The next 22 T cell receptor beta chains were all read from a single sample in a study of blood T cell repertoires in COVID-19. Assay: immunoSEQ multiplex PCR; the TCRdb copy retains only in-frame clones and omits some. The sample lists approximately 350,000 clones; around 90% were seen once. Sequencing used peripheral blood. The receptors were gathered from a woman between 18 and 29 years old who had recovered from COVID-19.

V usage is TRBV11-2 and J usage is TRBJ2-1; TRBD1 matches 7 bases. V shed 0 bases, J shed 0 bases, and the junction held 11 bases outside the gene matches. This CDR3 contains 19 residues. The germline CDR1 and CDR2 sequences are SGHAT and FQNNGV. CDR3 residues: CASSLDEGAGAFSYNEQFF. The CDR3 DNA reads TGTGCCAGCAGCTTAGATGAGGGGGCGGGCGCCTTCTCCTACAATGAGCAGTTCTTC.

This clone was counted once. This sequence joins TRBV11-2 and TRBJ2-3; the match to TRBD2 covers 8 bases. This CDR3 has 14 amino acids. Per the germline V gene, CDR1 is SGHAT and CDR2 is FQNNGV. J was trimmed by 4 bases and V by 1 base; bases with no gene match: 1. In nucleotides, the CDR3 is TGTGCCAGCAGCTTAGCGGGAGGGCCAGATACGCAGTATTTT. It codes for CASSLAGGPDTQYF.

The chain links TRBV7-9 to TRBJ2-1; the match to TRBD2 covers 14 bases. J was trimmed by 8 bases and V by 6 bases; bases with no gene match: 6. Germline V gene sequence: CDR1 SEHNR, CDR2 FQNEAQ (reference sequence). The CDR3 covers 15 residues. The CDR3 reads CASSAGTSGSDEQFF. The CDR3 nucleotides are TGTGCCAGCAGTGCCGGGACTAGCGGGAGCGATGAGCAGTTCTTC.

The chain employs TRBV12-5 and TRBJ1-1, with 7 positions matching TRBD1. CDR1 is LGHNT and CDR2 is FRNRAP in the germline V gene. The CDR3 consists of 15 residues. Losses at the gene ends were 2 bases for V and 4 bases for J; bases not matched to a gene: 7. The CDR3 is CASGLPPGGSTEAFF. Written as DNA, the CDR3 is TGTGCTAGTGGTTTGCCCCCAGGGGGTTCCACTGAAGCTTTCTTT.

This chain uses TRBV5-6 with TRBJ2-1, with 8 bases aligning to TRBD2. The V and J ends lost 7 bases and 4 bases, in that order; junction bases with no gene match: 10. The germline CDR1 and CDR2 sequences are SGHDT and YYEEEE. The CDR3 covers 15 residues. The CDR3 nucleotides read TGTGCCAGCGCCAGAGCGGGAGTGGGGTACAATGAGCAGTTCTTC. Its translation: CASARAGVGYNEQFF.

The genes are TRBV5-4 and TRBJ2-2; D may be TRBD1 (6 bases). The CDR3 totals 16 residues. Germline V gene lookup returns CDR1 SGHNT and CDR2 YYREEE (reference sequence). Trimming took off 4 bases at V and 4 bases at J, with 17 bases between the two ends. Written as DNA, the CDR3 is TGTGCCAGCAGCCGCCCACAGGGAGAGGTCACCGGGGAGCTGTTTTTT. It translates to CASSRPQGEVTGELFF.

This chain links TRBV21-1 with TRBJ2-2; TRBD2, the table's D call, was not compared with the DNA. TRBV21-1 corresponds to a pseudogene. The CDR3 loop spans 13 amino acids. CDR3 amino acids: CASSGGDRGELFF. DNA for the CDR3: TGTGCCAGCAGCGGAGGGGATCGCGGGGAGCTGTTTTTT.

The chain recombines TRBV4-3 with TRBJ1-4; TRBD1 matches at 8 bases. Germline lookup yields CDR1 LGHNA and CDR2 YSLEER. CDR3 length: 16 residues. V shed 3 bases and J 7 bases; nucleotides not matched to a gene: 10. In DNA, the CDR3 is TGCGCCAGCAGCCACTCAGGGCGGACAGGGAGTGAAAAACTGTTTTTT. It specifies CASSHSGRTGSEKLFF.

The rearrangement joins TRBV19 to TRBJ2-2; D is perhaps TRBD2 (7 bases). With 10 bases removed from V and 7 bases from J, the gap between germline ends came to 16 bases. CDR1 LNHDA and CDR2 SQIVND come from the germline V gene (reference sequence). The CDR3 extends over 13 amino acids. The CDR3 bases are TGTGCCAAGGGGGGGCGATATGTCGGGGAGCTGTTTTTT. This translates into CAKGGRYVGELFF.

The chain links TRBV19 to TRBJ2-1; 7 nucleotides agree with TRBD1. V gave up 7 bases and J gave up 7 bases; unmatched junction bases: 7. Germline CDR1 is LNHDA and CDR2 is SQIVND (reference sequence). The CDR3 has 13 amino acids. This CDR3 reads CASTFQGVNEQFF. In nucleotides, the CDR3 is TGTGCCAGTACCTTCCAGGGGGTGAATGAGCAGTTCTTC.

This clone turned up a few times. This chain links TRBV21-1 with TRBJ2-1; TRBD2 was called by the table and not checked on the DNA. TRBV21-1 is termed a pseudogene. There are 14 residues in the CDR3. The CDR3 loop is CASTIGTRVNEQFF. In DNA form, the CDR3 reads TGTGCCAGCACCATCGGGACTAGGGTCAATGAGCAGTTCTTC.

This sequence joins TRBV27 and TRBJ1-1; no reliable D call. V shed 0 bases and J shed 0 bases, with 11 bases lying between them. CDR1 MNHEY and CDR2 SMNVEV come from the germline V gene (reference sequence). The CDR3 runs to 16 residues. CDR3 in DNA: TGTGCCAGCAGTTTATCGATGGGCAGCATGAACACTGAAGCTTTCTTT. Translation gives CASSLSMGSMNTEAFF.

CDR3 sequence reads: CASSYSSREGLLGQFF. DNA of the CDR3: TGTGCCAGCAGTTACTCATCGCGGGAGGGCCTTTTGGGGCAGTTCTTC. The chain links TRBV6-2 or TRBV6-3 to TRBJ2-1; TRBD2 aligns across 9 bases. Germline V gene sequence: CDR1 MNHEY, CDR2 SVGEGT. CDR3 length equals 16 residues. V was clipped by 0 bases and J by 12 bases; unmatched bases: 12.

The chain links TRBV19 to TRBJ2-1; TRBD1 agrees at 8 bases. This CDR3 has 19 amino acids. V lost 5 bases to trimming and J lost 5 bases; unmatched junction nucleotides: 20. The V gene's germline CDR1 is LNHDA and CDR2 SQIVND (reference sequence). The DNA for the CDR3 is TGTGCCAGTAGTGGGGCCTCGGAGTCAGGGGGCATTTCCCACAATGAGCAGTTCTTC. Its protein is CASSGASESGGISHNEQFF.

The chain employs TRBV14 and TRBJ1-1, with 9 nucleotides matching TRBD1. CDR1 and CDR2 from the germline V gene are SGHDN and FVKESK. The CDR3 consists of 16 residues. J was trimmed by 0 bases and V by 3 bases; bases with no gene match: 5. Written as DNA, the CDR3 is TGTGCCAGCAGCCAGTACGGACAGGGGATGAACACTGAAGCTTTCTTT. Its protein is CASSQYGQGMNTEAFF.

This sequence joins TRBV25-1 and TRBJ2-2, with D possibly being TRBD2 (5 bases). Germline V gene sequence: CDR1 MGHDK, CDR2 SYGVNS. V lost 8 bases, J lost 4 bases, and 14 bases lay in between. The CDR3 contains 14 residues. The CDR3 DNA is TGTGCCAGCGGCGAGGGCGGTGGCACCGGGGAGCTGTTTTTT. Translation gives CASGEGGGTGELFF.

V and J are TRBV7-2 and TRBJ1-6; perhaps TRBD1 as D (6 bases). CDR3 length: 14 amino acids. V lost 5 bases and J lost 6, with 11 bases in between. Germline V gives CDR1 SGHTA, CDR2 FQGNSA. The DNA for the CDR3 is TGTGCCAGCAGCCTAAGGACAGTTAATTCACCCCTCCACTTT. Protein sequence: CASSLRTVNSPLHF.

This chain links TRBV3-1 (or the pseudogene TRBV3-2) with TRBJ2-3; weak D call: TRBD2 (5 bases). CDR1 is LGHDT, CDR2 YNNKEL, per germline (reference sequence). Trimming removed 0 bases at V and 0 bases at J, with 13 bases between. The CDR3 covers 17 residues. As DNA, the CDR3 is TGTGCCAGCAGCCAAGAGGCTCCAGCGGTTAGCACAGATACGCAGTATTTT. Translation: CASSQEAPAVSTDTQYF.

V gene TRBV14 combines with J gene TRBJ2-5, with D maybe TRBD2 (6 bases). Deletions cut 1 base from V and 2 bases from J, with 20 bases between. Germline assignment: CDR1 SGHDN and CDR2 FVKESK. The CDR3 has 18 amino acids. The CDR3 spells CASSQGVTGGAAQETQYF. The CDR3 bases are TGTGCCAGCAGCCAAGGCGTAACGGGCGGGGCGGCTCAAGAGACCCAGTACTTC.

The V and J genes are TRBV19 and TRBJ1-4, with 8 bases fitting TRBD1. The CDR3 is 16 residues long. V lost 6 bases to trimming and J lost 0 bases; unmatched junction nucleotides: 6. CDR1 LNHDA and CDR2 SQIVND come from the germline V gene (reference sequence). The CDR3 DNA reads as TGTGCCAGTAGCCAGGGGACAGGAGCAACTAATGAAAAACTGTTTTTT. It yields the protein CASSQGTGATNEKLFF.

The V gene is TRBV6-6, the J gene TRBJ2-7, with 7 bases aligning to TRBD2. Germline assignment: CDR1 MNHNY and CDR2 SVGAGI (reference sequence). This CDR3 is 16 amino acids long. V lost 0 bases, J lost 0 bases, and 5 bases stayed unmatched. Here the CDR3 reads CASSYSSGESSYEQYV. The CDR3 region has the DNA TGTGCCAGCAGTTACTCGAGCGGGGAAAGCTCCTACGAGCAGTACGTC.

The gene calls are TRBV5-1 and TRBJ1-2; D is uncertain. The CDR3 totals 13 residues. Germline V gives CDR1 SGHRS, CDR2 YFSETQ. Between the trimmed V and J ends, which lost 0 bases and 5 bases, there was a span of 8 bases. DNA of the CDR3: TGCGCCAGCAGCTTGGCTCCAGAATATGGCTACACCTTC. Translation: CASSLAPEYGYTF.